Given below is one T cell receptor (beta chain) in context. The sample is drawn from a study of cytomegalovirus exposure and HLA in healthy donors. The PCR made use of 60 Vbeta and 13 Jbeta primers. TCRdb's table, derived via immunoSEQ multiplex PCR, lists solely in-frame clones and lacks some. The top ten hold 1.6% of the sample, which has tens of thousands of clones, 78% seen once. Sequenced input: PBMCs. This receptor was identified in a man aged 35-49 years in good health and CMV-seronegative.

Here the CDR3 DNA reads TGTGCCAGCAGCCCACTAGGCAATGAGCAGTTCTTC. Translating it yields CASSPLGNEQFF. The chain joins TRBV6-6 to TRBJ2-1; TRBD2 might be the D (5 bases). The ends were cut back, 6 bases at V and 6 bases at J, with 9 bases in the middle. This CDR3 spans 12 amino acids. Germline values: CDR1 MNHNY, CDR2 SVGAGI (reference sequence).